Following are 8 T cell receptor beta chains from one sample sequenced in a study of cytomegalovirus exposure and HLA in healthy donors. The PCR was carried out with 60 Vbeta primers and 13 Jbeta primers. The assay was immunoSEQ multiplex PCR, and TCRdb's table has in-frame clones only and misses some. The sample has about 130,000 clones; approximately 69% are singletons. Sequenced sample: PBMCs. These TCRs come from a man between 35 and 55 years old in good health and CMV-seropositive.

The V gene is TRBV29-1, the J gene TRBJ2-2; 10 bases are a match to TRBD1. The V gene end was trimmed by 4 bases and the J gene end by 0 bases; junction bases not matched to a gene: 2. CDR1 and CDR2 from the germline V gene are SQVTM and ANQGSEA. CDR3 size: 15 residues. CDR3 region: CSVVGQGPNTGELFF. The CDR3 nucleotides read TGCAGCGTTGTGGGACAGGGGCCGAACACCGGGGAGCTGTTTTTT.

The J gene is TRBJ2-1, the V gene TRBV27; tentatively, D is TRBD2 (6 bases). The V end lost 2 bases, the J end lost 4 bases, and 15 bases lay between the germline ends. CDR3 length: 16 residues. The germline V gene has CDR1 MNHEY and CDR2 SMNVEV (reference sequence). In DNA, the CDR3 is TGTGCCAGCAGTTTAGGGCGGGACCGAGATTACAATGAGCAGTTCTTC. It specifies CASSLGRDRDYNEQFF.

The rearrangement uses TRBV6-1 and TRBJ1-5, with unresolved D. V dropped 1 base and J dropped 5 bases, with 6 bases sitting between them. CDR3 length: 13 amino acids. Per the germline V gene, CDR1 is MNHNS and CDR2 is SASEGT. In nucleotides, the CDR3 is TGTGCCAGCAGTGAAGGGCCCGATCAGCCCCAGCATTTT. Its translation: CASSEGPDQPQHF.

The chain combines TRBV6-1 with TRBJ2-7; 7 bases are a match to TRBD1. J gave up 3 bases and V 3 bases, and 11 bases lay outside the gene matches. The CDR3 has 16 amino acids. Germline lookup yields CDR1 MNHNS and CDR2 SASEGT. CDR3 loop: CASSEGVDRANYEQYF. The CDR3 nucleotides read TGTGCCAGCAGTGAGGGGGTCGACAGGGCAAACTACGAGCAGTACTTC.

The chain couples TRBV7-2 to TRBJ1-1; 7 bases agree with TRBD1. J was trimmed by 6 bases and V by 2 bases; bases with no gene match: 6. The CDR3 spans 14 residues. CDR1 and CDR2 (germline): SGHTA, FQGNSA. The CDR3: CASSLTTGTSEAFF. CDR3 sequence (DNA): TGTGCCAGCAGCTTAACGACAGGGACCTCTGAAGCTTTCTTT. Together with reference TRBV7-2 and TRBJ1-1, the CDR3 gives the full variable domain: GAGVSQSPSNKVTEKGKDVELRCDPISGHTALYWYRQSLGQGLEFLIYFQGNSAPDKSGLPSDRFSAERTGGSVSTLTIQRTQQEDSAVYLCASSLTTGTSEAFFGQGTRLTVV.

The chain is built from TRBV6-1 and TRBJ2-7, with 8 bases aligning to TRBD1. CDR3 length: 15 residues. Germline CDR1 reads MNHNS; CDR2 reads SASEGT. With V trimmed by 7 bases and J by 7 bases, 15 bases remained unmatched. Here the CDR3 reads CASTLKGTGPSEQYF. CDR3 coding DNA: TGTGCCAGCACCCTGAAGGGGACAGGCCCTTCGGAGCAGTACTTC.

The chain couples TRBV2 to TRBJ1-5; no definite D call. Trimming pared 5 bases from V and 3 bases from J, leaving 11 bases between. The CDR3 loop spans 14 amino acids. Germline CDR1 and CDR2: SNHLY and FYNNEI. CDR3 loop: CASSITANNQPQHF. CDR3 nucleotide sequence: TGTGCCAGCAGTATAACAGCAAACAATCAGCCCCAGCATTTT.

The chain recombines TRBV6-1 with TRBJ2-1, with TRBD2 matching 10 bases. Germline CDR1 MNHNS, CDR2 SASEGT. CDR3 size: 15 residues. The V and J ends lost 2 bases and 2 bases, in that order; junction bases with no gene match: 0. The CDR3 here is CASSELAGAYNEQFF. The CDR3 nucleotides are TGTGCCAGCAGTGAACTAGCGGGGGCCTACAATGAGCAGTTCTTC.